Shown below are 6 T cell receptor beta chains from a single sample sequenced in a study of OX40 agonist ivuxolimab in advanced cancers. Method: immunoSEQ multiplex PCR; TCRdb's copy keeps in-frame clones and lacks some. The profile shows 35,000 to 55,000 clones, over 90% of them singletons. Material: CD4+ or CD8+ T cells sorted from blood, obtained in a trial of the OX40 agonist ivuxolimab. The receptor source for this set is an adult with an advanced solid tumor such as melanoma, head and neck, liver or kidney cancer.

This chain links TRBV25-1 with TRBJ1-2; D possibly corresponds to TRBD1 (5 bases). The CDR3 contains 16 residues. The germline CDR1 and CDR2 sequences are MGHDK and SYGVNS. V was cut by 1 base and J by 0 bases, with 12 bases left in between. The DNA for the CDR3 is TGTGCCAGCAGTGAATGGGTGACAGAAGCTAACTATGGCTACACCTTC. It specifies CASSEWVTEANYGYTF.

The V and J genes are TRBV29-1 and TRBJ2-1; 7 bases are shared with TRBD1. With 7 bases clipped from V and 8 bases from J, the junction kept 5 bases outside the gene matches. Germline CDR1 SQVTM, CDR2 ANQGSEA. The CDR3 runs to 11 residues. The DNA of the CDR3 is TGCAGCGGCCAGACAGGGTATGAGCAGTTCTTC. It yields the protein CSGQTGYEQFF.

This chain links TRBV27 with TRBJ2-7; D ambiguous. The ends were cut back, 5 bases at V and 3 bases at J, with 17 bases in the middle. The germline gives CDR1 MNHEY, CDR2 SMNVEV (reference sequence). There are 15 residues in the CDR3. The CDR3 reads CASSITSAFLYEQYF. The CDR3 DNA reads as TGTGCCAGCAGTATCACTTCAGCGTTCCTCTACGAGCAGTACTTC.

CDR3 protein: CASSIDDTGIQPQHF. The CDR3 bases are TGTGCCAGTAGTATAGATGATACAGGGATTCAGCCCCAGCATTTT. The chain combines TRBV19 with TRBJ1-5, with D perhaps matching TRBD1 (6 bases). The germline V gene encodes CDR1 LNHDA and CDR2 SQIVND (reference sequence). Trimming took 0 bases from V and 6 from J, leaving 12 bases between them. The CDR3 spans 15 residues.

The gene calls are TRBV9 and TRBJ2-1, with TRBD2 identical over 9 bases. CDR3 length: 15 residues. J was trimmed by 4 bases and V by 4 bases; bases with no gene match: 6. The V gene's germline CDR1 is SGDLS and CDR2 YYNGEE. The CDR3 protein is CASSFSGRPYNEQFF. The CDR3 region has the DNA TGTGCCAGCAGCTTCAGCGGGAGGCCATACAATGAGCAGTTCTTC. The full variable domain, with the rest looked up from reference TRBV9 and TRBJ2-1, is DSGVTQTPKHLITATGQRVTLRCSPRSGDLSVYWYQQSLDQGLQFLIQYYNGEERAKGNILERFSAQQFPDLHSELNLSSLELGDSALYFCASSFSGRPYNEQFFGPGTRLTVL.

Details on this clone: Other DNA sequences in this sample translate to the same CDR3. The chain recombines TRBV5-1 with TRBJ2-7; D gene uncertain. The V end was cut by 0 bases, the J end by 1 base, with 5 bases between. This CDR3 is built from 13 residues. Germline V gene data show CDR1 as SGHRS and CDR2 as YFSETQ. The CDR3 nucleotides read TGCGCCAGCAGCTTGGACAGATCCTACGAGCAGTACTTC. It translates to CASSLDRSYEQYF.